This entry features one T cell receptor beta chain sequence. Its target is unknown. This sample is part of a study of blood T cells in healthy people across ages. Study observations and caveats: Naive T cell percentage showed a strong correlation with the diversity of TCR beta. Roughly linearly, TCR beta diversity per million T cells fell as age increased.

Combining a sample-barcoded 5' primer with a J-beta primer mix, a second PCR ran for roughly 6 to 11 cycles. Tagging of each cDNA molecule was performed by a template-switch adaptor with 12 random nucleotides. One entry per CDR3 protein results from TCRdb running MiXCR on the 5' RACE reads. Counted here are hundreds of thousands of distinct CDR3 sequences, about 30% occurring once; the ten biggest clones make up approximately 15%. V was trimmed by 2 bases and J by 5 bases, leaving 11 bases between them. Per germline, CDR1 KGHDR and CDR2 SFDVKD. The CDR3 totals 14 residues. Sequenced material: blood. V and J are TRBV24-1 and TRBJ1-2; D may be TRBD1 (5 bases). This sequence was found in a woman older than 75 in good health. CDR3 amino acids: CATSDYRGPYGYTF. The CDR3 nucleotides are TGTGCCACCAGTGATTATAGGGGTCCTTATGGCTACACCTTC.